This T cell receptor beta chain was captured in a study of T-cell reconstitution after alpha-beta-depleted transplantation in children. A TCRbeta library incorporating unique molecular identifiers was prepared. TCRdb called the PCR reads again in MiXCR, with one record for every CDR3 protein. The top ten hold 14% of the sample, which has 500,000 to 650,000 distinct CDR3 sequences, about an eighth seen once. The sample here was PBMCs, mostly from graft donor cells, taken 180 days after TCRalphabeta/CD19-depleted stem cell transplant. The clonotype originates from a female patient aged 2-10 years who had a stem cell transplant for aplastic anemia, so the T cells may come from the graft donor.

CDR3 in DNA: TGTGCCAGCAGCGTAGGGGCGGGAGTCTACGAGCAGTACTTC. Protein: CASSVGAGVYEQYF. The chain links TRBV9 to TRBJ2-7, with 7 bases matching TRBD2. Germline-derived CDR1 and CDR2 are SGDLS and YYNGEE. V lost 0 bases, J lost 3 bases, and 3 bases stayed unmatched. The CDR3 spans 14 residues.